The 30 T cell receptor beta chains below were found in one sample sequenced in a study of post-analysis software for immune sequencing data. The study's findings and limits: TRBV5-6, TRBV5-1 and TRBV20-1 were among five TRBV segments more frequent in patients than controls.

Their target antigens are unknown. Each TCR beta cDNA library carried unique molecular identifiers. MiXCR was run by TCRdb on the PCR reads, yielding one entry per CDR3 protein. The table lists about 800,000 distinct CDR3 sequences, roughly 29% of them singletons. The material sequenced was blood. The receptors were gathered from a girl aged 10 to 17 with multiple sclerosis.

This clonotype was seen a handful of times. An end of the junction differs from the germline gene, which may be a read error. The V call is TRBV29-1, the J call TRBJ2-6, with 7 bases identical to TRBD1. This CDR3 region has 18 residues. CDR1 SQVTM and CDR2 ANQGSEA come from the germline V gene. The CDR3 sequence: CSVPGGGQPNSGANVRTF. CDR3 nucleotides: TGCAGCGTTCCAGGGGGTGGGCAGCCTAACTCTGGGGCCAACGTCCGGACTTTC.

This clonotype was seen a few times. The J gene is TRBJ2-3, the V gene TRBV20-1, with D possibly called TRBD1 or TRBD2 (5 bases each). With 6 bases removed from V and 1 base from J, the gap between germline ends came to 32 bases. Germline assignment: CDR1 DFQATT and CDR2 SNEGSKA (reference sequence). This CDR3 contains 20 residues. The DNA for the CDR3 is TGCAGTGCCAGCACTAGGTTCGGGACCATTAGGCTCCCCCGCACAGATACGCAGTATTTT. It encodes CSASTRFGTIRLPRTDTQYF.

The chain has TRBV5-1 and TRBJ2-5; 7 bases map to TRBD1. V lost 0 bases to trimming and J lost 2 bases; unmatched junction nucleotides: 13. The CDR3 consists of 18 residues. Germline V gene data show CDR1 as SGHRS and CDR2 as YFSETQ. CDR3 sequence reads: CASSLEVAVWGQQETQYF. Here the CDR3 DNA reads TGCGCCAGCAGCTTGGAGGTGGCCGTCTGGGGACAGCAAGAGACCCAGTACTTC.

This clonotype was detected only a few times. This chain joins TRBV3-1 and TRBJ2-7; 9 bases fit TRBD1. The germline gives CDR1 LGHDT, CDR2 YNNKEL (reference sequence). With V trimmed by 4 bases and J by 6 bases, 13 bases remained unmatched. This CDR3 spans 16 amino acids. CDR3 nucleotide sequence: TGTGCCAGCAGCCTCCCCCAACCGGGACAGGGAAGCGAGCAGTACTTC. Protein product: CASSLPQPGQGSEQYF.

The chain combines TRBV20-1 with TRBJ2-6; D is possibly TRBD1 (6 bases). The germline V gene has CDR1 DFQATT and CDR2 SNEGSKA (reference sequence). CDR3 size: 16 residues. Trimming shortened V by 2 bases and J by 5 bases, and 16 bases separated the two germline ends. The CDR3 reads CSARRIDRLRANVLTF. The DNA of the CDR3 is TGCAGTGCTAGACGAATTGACAGGCTGAGGGCCAACGTCCTGACTTTC.

V usage is TRBV10-3 and J usage is TRBJ2-7; 8 bases match TRBD1. V shed 10 bases and J 3 bases; nucleotides not matched to a gene: 20. Per germline, CDR1 ENHRY and CDR2 SYGVKD. The CDR3 length is 17 residues. CDR3 amino acids: CATRNNDRTGTYYEQYF. In DNA form, the CDR3 reads TGTGCCACCAGGAATAATGACCGGACAGGGACTTACTACGAGCAGTACTTC.

V gene TRBV9 combines with J gene TRBJ2-3; D unresolved. CDR3 length: 12 residues. CDR1 and CDR2 from the germline V gene are SGDLS and YYNGEE. The V gene lost 3 bases and the J gene lost 2 bases, with 4 bases spanning the gap. For the CDR3, the DNA is TGTGCCAGCAGCGAGAACACAGATACGCAGTATTTT. Translating gives CASSENTDTQYF.

This clonotype was detected many times. The chain carries TRBV6-5 and TRBJ2-5; D uncertain. CDR3 length: 11 residues. The germline V gene encodes CDR1 MNHEY and CDR2 SVGAGI. Trimming shortened V by 5 bases and J by 5 bases, and 6 bases separated the two germline ends. The CDR3 loop is CASSKGETQYF. The CDR3, as DNA: TGTGCCAGCAGTAAAGGGGAGACCCAGTACTTC.

This rearrangement joins TRBV9 to TRBJ2-5, with TRBD2 matching over 13 bases. The CDR3 spans 16 residues. CDR1 and CDR2 (germline): SGDLS, YYNGEE. After removal of 3 bases from V and 5 bases from J, the junction contained 7 bases not matched to a gene. CDR3 DNA: TGTGCCAGCAGCGGAGGACTAGCGGGAGACGGGGAGACCCAGTACTTC. Its protein is CASSGGLAGDGETQYF.

This clonotype was observed at least ten times. The chain has TRBV3-1 and TRBJ2-7; D gene uncertain. Trimming stripped 1 base from V and 3 bases from J, with 4 bases between. The CDR3 consists of 12 residues. Germline V gene sequence: CDR1 LGHDT, CDR2 YNNKEL (reference sequence). CDR3 nucleotides: TGTGCCAGCAGCCAAGGATTCTACGAGCAGTACTTC. It is translated as CASSQGFYEQYF.

This clonotype was recorded many times. This chain connects TRBV27 to TRBJ2-7; perhaps TRBD1 as D (6 bases). The CDR3 runs to 12 residues. Looked up from germline, CDR1 is MNHEY and CDR2 is SMNVEV (reference sequence). Trimming shortened V by 5 bases and J by 4 bases, and 9 bases separated the two germline ends. The DNA for the CDR3 is TGTGCCAGCAGTCCAGGACAGTACGAGCAGTACTTC. It encodes CASSPGQYEQYF.

The chain links TRBV3-1 to TRBJ2-3; D remains unclear. The V end was cut by 2 bases, the J end by 6 bases, with 3 bases between. This CDR3 has 11 amino acids. Germline lookup yields CDR1 LGHDT and CDR2 YNNKEL (reference sequence). Written as DNA, the CDR3 is TGTGCCAGCAGCCAATTCGATACGCAGTATTTT. Translated, it gives CASSQFDTQYF.

The sample holds one count of this clonotype. The chain carries TRBV10-3 and TRBJ2-5, with TRBD1 identical over 11 bases. The CDR3 runs 16 residues. J was trimmed by 5 bases and V by 2 bases; bases with no gene match: 7. Germline CDR1 ENHRY, CDR2 SYGVKD. CDR3 DNA sequence: TGTGCCATCAGTGAGACTGCCGGGACAGGGGGTGAGACCCAGTACTTC. Translation: CAISETAGTGGETQYF.

As regards this clonotype: Compared with germline, one end of the junction differs, possibly owing to a read error. The rearrangement links TRBV29-1 to TRBJ2-2; 10 positions match TRBD2. Germline CDR1 is SQVTM and CDR2 is ANQGSEA. The CDR3 loop spans 15 amino acids. CDR3 region: CSVEGGLAKTGELFF. CDR3 coding DNA: TGCAGCGTTGAGGGGGGACTAGCGAAGACCGGGGAGCTGTTTTTT.

This clonotype was seen more than once but under ten times. The gene calls are TRBV28 and TRBJ2-1; the D gene could be TRBD1 or TRBD2 (6 bases each). The CDR3 length is 15 residues. Trimming took off 5 bases at V and 4 bases at J, with 15 bases between the two ends. Germline V lookup: CDR1 MDHEN, CDR2 SYDVKM. The CDR3 nucleotides read TGTGCCAGCAGTCGAGAGGGGGGTTTTTACAATGAGCAGTTCTTC. Amino acid sequence: CASSREGGFYNEQFF.

This clonotype was seen only a few times. For the CDR3, the DNA is TGTGCCAGCAGCAAAGATTGCTTGACCTACGAGCAGTACTTC. Translation gives CASSKDCLTYEQYF. The chain recombines TRBV21-1 with TRBJ2-7. TRBV21-1 is a known pseudogene. The CDR3 spans 14 residues.

J is TRBJ1-2 and V is TRBV4-1, with D unresolved. The CDR3 runs 11 residues. Germline lookup yields CDR1 MGHRA and CDR2 YSYEKL. The ends were cut back, 0 bases at V and 9 bases at J, with 5 bases in the middle. The CDR3 region has the DNA TGCGCCAGCAGCCAAGAGAGGAGCTACACCTTC. Residues: CASSQERSYTF.

This chain connects TRBV6-6 to TRBJ1-1; D gene unclear. The V end was cut by 4 bases, the J end by 10 bases, with 10 bases between. The CDR3 extends over 11 amino acids. The V gene's germline CDR1 is MNHNY and CDR2 SVGAGI (reference sequence). The CDR3, as DNA: TGTGCCAGCAGTTCCACTAGGGTAGCTTTCTTT. This sequence encodes CASSSTRVAFF.

The chain's CDR3 is CASSLVVSGSGEKLFF. DNA for the CDR3: TGTGCCAGCAGTTTAGTTGTATCCGGGTCTGGTGAAAAACTGTTTTTT. The rearrangement links TRBV12-3 or TRBV12-4 to TRBJ1-4, with D hard to call. V lost 1 base, J lost 7 bases, and 16 bases lay in between. CDR3 size: 16 residues.

The chain couples TRBV20-1 to TRBJ2-3, with TRBD1 as a possible D gene (5 bases). In germline, CDR1 is DFQATT, CDR2 SNEGSKA (reference sequence). V was pared by 3 bases and J by 0 bases, with 13 bases between. The CDR3 sequence is 15 residues long. The CDR3 sequence: CSASDRGSSTDTQYF. CDR3 nucleotides: TGCAGTGCTAGCGACAGAGGCTCTAGCACAGATACGCAGTATTTT.

This chain uses TRBV7-9 with TRBJ1-1, with a possible D match to TRBD1 (5 bases). The CDR3 covers 12 residues. Germline CDR1 reads SEHNR; CDR2 reads FQNEAQ (reference sequence). The ends were cut back, 5 bases at V and 8 bases at J, with 12 bases in the middle. In DNA, the CDR3 is TGTGCCAGCAGCCGGGACCTCCCCGAAGCTTTCTTT. Amino acid sequence: CASSRDLPEAFF.

V gene TRBV20-1 combines with J gene TRBJ2-7; unclear D gene. Germline V gene lookup returns CDR1 DFQATT and CDR2 SNEGSKA (reference sequence). V was cut by 0 bases and J by 4 bases, with 13 bases left in between. This CDR3 has 14 residues. The DNA for the CDR3 is TGCAGTGCTAGAGATATAAGGCTAGTTTACGAGCAGTACTTC. Its translation: CSARDIRLVYEQYF.

The chain couples TRBV9 to TRBJ2-5, with D perhaps matching TRBD2 (6 bases). Trimming took off 3 bases at V and 1 base at J, with 13 bases between the two ends. From germline, CDR1 is SGDLS and CDR2 YYNGEE. The CDR3 has 15 residues. CDR3 sequence reads: CASSARGNGQETQYF. For the CDR3, the DNA is TGTGCCAGCAGCGCACGGGGGAACGGCCAAGAGACCCAGTACTTC.

This sequence joins TRBV7-2 and TRBJ1-1; D gene ambiguous. Trimming stripped 5 bases from V and 6 bases from J, with 16 bases between. The germline gives CDR1 SGHTA, CDR2 FQGNSA. This CDR3 has 14 amino acids. CDR3 in DNA: TGTGCCAGCAGCGCGATCATCGCCTTGGCTGAAGCTTTCTTT. It codes for CASSAIIALAEAFF.

This chain joins TRBV18 and TRBJ2-3, with 9 positions matching TRBD1. With V trimmed by 6 bases and J by 4 bases, 11 bases remained unmatched. This CDR3 region has 16 residues. Germline-derived CDR1 and CDR2 are KGHSH and LQKENI. The chain's CDR3 is CASSFQLRTGADTQYF. The CDR3 DNA is TGTGCCAGCTCGTTTCAATTGCGGACAGGGGCAGATACGCAGTATTTT.

This clonotype was recorded a few times. V is TRBV7-9 and J is TRBJ1-2; a weak D match, TRBD1 (6 bases). This CDR3 comprises 15 residues. CDR1 is SEHNR and CDR2 is FQNEAQ in the germline V gene (reference sequence). Trimming took 5 bases from V and 5 from J, leaving 18 bases between them. CDR3 DNA sequence: TGTGCCAGCAGCGCCGGGGGCCCTCTTACTTATGGCTACACCTTC. This codes for CASSAGGPLTYGYTF. The full variable domain, in which reference TRBV7-9 and TRBJ1-2 provide the parts outside the CDR3, is DTGVSQNPRHKITKRGQNVTFRCDPISEHNRLYWYRQTLGQGPEFLTYFQNEAQLEKSRLLSDRFSAERPKGSFSTLEIQRTEQGDSAMYLCASSAGGPLTYGYTFGSGTRLTVV.

The chain links TRBV28 to TRBJ2-7; either TRBD1 or TRBD2 may fit D (5 bases each). Between the trimmed V and J ends, which lost 8 bases and 4 bases, there was a span of 18 bases. The CDR3 is made up of 14 amino acids. Germline V gene sequence: CDR1 MDHEN, CDR2 SYDVKM. For the CDR3, the DNA is TGTGCCAGCTGTCAGCCGGGACGGGGATACGAGCAGTACTTC. Encoded protein: CASCQPGRGYEQYF.

This chain connects TRBV20-1 to TRBJ1-1; TRBD1 aligns across 7 bases. CDR1 DFQATT and CDR2 SNEGSKA come from the germline V gene (reference sequence). The CDR3 totals 14 residues. V dropped 1 base and J dropped 2; count of bases not matched to a gene: 4. CDR3 amino acids: CSARGGTANTEAFF. For the CDR3, the DNA is TGCAGTGCTAGAGGCGGGACAGCAAACACTGAAGCTTTCTTT.

This clonotype occurred many times. The chain uses TRBV7-9 and TRBJ1-1; a weak D match, TRBD1 (5 bases). This CDR3 comprises 13 residues. Germline V gene sequence: CDR1 SEHNR, CDR2 FQNEAQ (reference sequence). V was trimmed by 7 bases and J by 2 bases, leaving 11 bases between them. In nucleotides, the CDR3 is TGTGCCAGCAACCCAACAGGAAACACTGAAGCTTTCTTT. The encoded protein is CASNPTGNTEAFF.

This clonotype occurred a few times. CDR3 sequence (DNA): TGTGCCAGCAGTTTACAGGTCCTACGGGAGCAGTACTTC. Encoded protein: CASSLQVLREQYF. The rearrangement links TRBV27 to TRBJ2-7; no reliable D call. The germline V gene encodes CDR1 MNHEY and CDR2 SMNVEV (reference sequence). V lost 2 bases and J lost 7, with 12 bases in between. The CDR3 consists of 13 residues.